This T cell receptor beta chain was observed in a study of T cell repertoires in cytomegalovirus infection. On the study more broadly: A matching HLA type, together with CMV infection, was signaled by public TCR beta signatures. Overall study findings and caveats: The cumulative frequency of public TCR beta families distinguished individuals who carried CMV together with the relevant HLA.

On this clonotype: The antigen remains undetermined.

TCRdb reprocessed the reads with MiXCR, giving one entry per CDR3 protein. The repertoire has 500,000 to 600,000 distinct CDR3 sequences, more than 15% of them found once; the top ten carry 20% to 30%. The source is a human donor in good health (CMV status not recorded). Some clones in this sample may be carry-over from other donors' samples. Source material: CD8+ T cells from PBMCs.

The CDR3, as DNA: TGTGCCAGCAGTTCCCCGTGGCAGCTTAATTCACCCCTCCACTTT. The encoded protein is CASSSPWQLNSPLHF. The genes are TRBV27 and TRBJ1-6, with unresolved D. Germline V CDR1 and CDR2: MNHEY, SMNVEV (reference sequence). V lost 4 bases and J lost 6, with 13 bases in between. CDR3 length: 15 amino acids.